This T cell receptor (beta chain) was recovered during a study of PD-1 blockade in classical Hodgkin lymphoma (dated by TCRdb to the early 2020s). Describing the broader study: Nivolumab dosing was 3 mg/kg intravenously every 2 weeks, continuing until either disease progression or unacceptable toxicity. To define a peripheral blood immune signature of response to PD-1 blockade in classical Hodgkin lymphoma, the study combined TCR beta sequencing with CyTOF. General conclusions and limits of the study: Baseline TCR diversity was reported to be lower in newly diagnosed patients than in healthy donors, and even lower in relapsed/refractory patients. A significant rise by C4D1 was seen in CD4+ but not CD8+ TCR diversity (p=0.0027 vs p=0.16), with the rise being most apparent in complete responders (p=0.02). Trial patients with a complete response had baseline diversity similar to that of newly diagnosed patients, while partial responders and progressors had significantly lower diversity. Only a single clinical trial cohort was studied, and what caused the repertoire differences, possibly disease activity or prior therapy, remained undefined. Diversity was lower in patients who began nivolumab less than 1 year after ASCT, so these patients were left out of later analyses to avoid confounding by immune reconstitution.

The sample's time point label, decoded: cycle 4 day 1 (C4D1), after less than 7 weeks of nivolumab. Every trial patient had relapsed following autologous stem cell transplantation, and prior brentuximab vedotin exposure was what differed among cohorts A, B and C. The trial cohort was composed of under 70 patients with relapsed/refractory classical Hodgkin lymphoma, for whom complete response, partial response or progressive disease was recorded as best overall response. Single-agent nivolumab was administered to trial patients in the multi-cohort phase II CheckMate 205 trial. Best overall response was determined by an independent review committee according to the 2007 International Working Group response criteria. Trial PBMCs were obtained immediately prior to nivolumab initiation (C1D1) and on therapy at cycle 2 day 1 and cycle 4 day 1. Peripheral blood was collected in 8 mL Vacutainer Cell Preparation Tubes, from which PBMCs were isolated by centrifugation and then cryopreserved.

As for this clone: No cognate antigen has been identified for it. Base qualities were left out, and no much larger clone turns up one base away.

The Qiagen DNeasy kit was used to extract genomic DNA both from unsorted PBMCs and from the negatively selected CD4+ and CD8+ fractions. Using primers that anneal to V and J segments, immunoSEQ multiplex PCR amplified the TCR beta CDR3 regions. Amplification bias was minimized using a synthetic immune receptor repertoire, and residual bias was removed computationally after sequencing. On the authors' methods: Repertoire diversity was quantified as the Shannon entropy index using custom Python scripts. The unsorted, CD4+ and CD8+ repertoires were each analyzed separately, with the exception of combined analyses, where CD4+ and CD8+ sequences were merged in silico. A clone was considered expanded if an increase in frequency of at least 2-fold after treatment relative to C1D1 was found, and a pseudocount of 0.5 was applied to clones undetected at baseline. Clones with 0 or 1 copy at C1D1 were classified as singleton clones, and clones with 2 or more copies were classified as non-singleton clones. By matching protein sequences in sorted samples from the same patient, clones expanded in unsorted samples were annotated as CD4+, CD8+ or unknown. Wilcoxon tests on paired samples were used to test changes in diversity from C1D1 to C4D1. Sourced from immuneACCESS, this table was stored by TCRdb with only in-frame sequences that have V and J called. A share of the clones is absent; for the studies checked, an unresolved V gene accounts for under half, and the remainder has no known explanation. V, J and clone size reflect that table, while D and trimming were determined from the DNA. For this sample the table gives over 60,000 clones, of which approximately 92% were detected only once. The top ten hold around 8% of the sample.

CDR1 and CDR2 are drawn from the germline V gene (reference sequence): WNHNN, SYGVQD. V has 7 bases trimmed and J has 8 bases trimmed; junction bases matching no gene number 16. Measured from the cysteine to the phenylalanine, the CDR3 is 17 residues long. Only the CDR3 DNA stays, 51 bases, in frame from base 1. This sample comprised peripheral blood mononuclear cells (PBMCs), obtained before the fourth cycle of nivolumab. The sequence links TRBV10-1 to TRBJ1-4; the central 10 bases match TRBD1. This sequence was found in a human donor with classical Hodgkin lymphoma. The DNA is as follows: TGCGCCAGCAATAGACAGGGGGCCGAGGCCCGTACCGAAAAACTGTTTTTT. Translation gives CASNRQGAEARTEKLFF.